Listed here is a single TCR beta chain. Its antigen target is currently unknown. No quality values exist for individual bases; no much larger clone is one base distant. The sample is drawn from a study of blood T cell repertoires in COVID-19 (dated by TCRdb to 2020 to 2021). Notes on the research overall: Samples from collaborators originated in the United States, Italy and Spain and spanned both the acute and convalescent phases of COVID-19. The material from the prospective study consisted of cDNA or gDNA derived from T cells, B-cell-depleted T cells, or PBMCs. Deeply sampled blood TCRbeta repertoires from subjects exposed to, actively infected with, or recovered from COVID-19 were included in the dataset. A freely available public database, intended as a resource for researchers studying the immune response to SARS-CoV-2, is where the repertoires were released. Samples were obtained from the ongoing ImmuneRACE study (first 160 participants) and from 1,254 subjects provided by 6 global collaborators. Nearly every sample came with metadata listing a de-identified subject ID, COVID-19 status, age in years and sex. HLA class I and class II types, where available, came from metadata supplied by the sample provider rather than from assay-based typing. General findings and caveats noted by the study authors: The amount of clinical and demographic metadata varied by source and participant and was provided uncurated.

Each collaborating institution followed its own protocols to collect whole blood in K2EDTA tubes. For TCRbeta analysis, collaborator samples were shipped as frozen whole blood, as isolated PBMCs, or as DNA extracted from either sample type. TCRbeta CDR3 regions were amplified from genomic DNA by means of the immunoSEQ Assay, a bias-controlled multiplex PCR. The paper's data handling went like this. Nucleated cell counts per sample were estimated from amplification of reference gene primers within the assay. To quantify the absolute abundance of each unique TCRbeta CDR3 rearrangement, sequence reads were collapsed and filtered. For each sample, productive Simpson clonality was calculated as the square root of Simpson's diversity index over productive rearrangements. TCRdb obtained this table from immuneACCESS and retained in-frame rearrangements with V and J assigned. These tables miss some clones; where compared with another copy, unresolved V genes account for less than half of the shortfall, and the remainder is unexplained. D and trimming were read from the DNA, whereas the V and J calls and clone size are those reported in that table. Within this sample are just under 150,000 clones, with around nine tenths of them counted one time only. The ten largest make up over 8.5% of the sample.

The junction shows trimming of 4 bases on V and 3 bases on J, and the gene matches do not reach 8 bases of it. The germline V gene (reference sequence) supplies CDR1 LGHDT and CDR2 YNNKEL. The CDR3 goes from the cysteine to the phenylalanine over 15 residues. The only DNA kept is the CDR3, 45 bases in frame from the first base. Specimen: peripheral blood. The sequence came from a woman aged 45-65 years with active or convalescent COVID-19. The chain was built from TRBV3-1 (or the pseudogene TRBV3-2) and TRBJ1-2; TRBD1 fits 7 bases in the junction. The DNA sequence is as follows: TGTGCCAGCAGCCGTCGGACAGGACCTTACTATGGCTACACCTTC. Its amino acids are CASSRRTGPYYGYTF.